These 26 T cell receptor beta chains share one sample of origin, sequenced in a study of T cell clonotyping in hematopoietic cell transplantation. Some clones are missing from TCRdb's copy, which holds only in-frame ones; the method was immunoSEQ multiplex PCR. The repertoire consists of fewer than 20,000 clones, with more than 70% occurring once and the leading ten covering 4.2%. Sequenced material: PBMCs, taken 100 days after allogeneic stem cell transplant. The receptor source for this set is a male patient aged 55 to 69 who had an allogeneic stem cell transplant from a related donor, so the T cells may come from the graft donor. Some clones in this sample may be carry-over from other donors' samples.

This clone was counted between two and nine times. This rearrangement joins TRBV14 to TRBJ1-2, with TRBD1 matching over 7 bases. The junction had 4 bases not matched to a gene; V was cut back by 7 bases and J by 2 bases. This CDR3 contains 13 residues. Germline V gene data show CDR1 as SGHDN and CDR2 as FVKESK. The CDR3 reads CASTPGQNYGYTF. The DNA for the CDR3 is TGTGCCAGCACCCCGGGACAGAACTATGGCTACACCTTC.

The chain combines TRBV6-1 with TRBJ2-6; D gene ambiguous. CDR1 and CDR2 from the germline V gene are MNHNS and SASEGT. The CDR3 is 13 residues long. V dropped 8 bases and J dropped 1 base, with 6 bases sitting between them. The CDR3 sequence: CASVESGANVLTF. Here the CDR3 DNA reads TGTGCCAGCGTTGAGTCTGGGGCCAACGTCCTGACTTTC.

The chain recombines TRBV6-5 with TRBJ1-2, with D perhaps TRBD1 (5 bases). Germline V gene lookup returns CDR1 MNHEY and CDR2 SVGAGI. The CDR3 covers 13 residues. Trimming shortened V by 6 bases and J by 7 bases, and 15 bases separated the two germline ends. CDR3 residues: CASSRGHSGGYTF. The CDR3 DNA reads as TGTGCCAGCAGCCGAGGACATTCGGGTGGCTACACCTTC.

The V call is TRBV11-2, the J call TRBJ1-4, with 8 bases aligning to TRBD1. The trim removed 11 bases at V and 6 bases at J, leaving 8 bases unmatched. The CDR3 runs to 13 residues. Germline V gene data show CDR1 as SGHAT and CDR2 as FQNNGV. Here the CDR3 reads CASAPDRDEKLFF. CDR3 nucleotide sequence: TGTGCCTCAGCCCCGGACAGGGATGAAAAACTGTTTTTT.

DNA of the CDR3: TGTGCCAGCATAAGGAGGAGAGGGACAGTTCTAGTGCCAGATACGCAGTATTTT. This sequence encodes CASIRRRGTVLVPDTQYF. J is TRBJ2-3 and V is TRBV2, with 7 bases identical to TRBD1. V gave up 7 bases and J gave up 4 bases; unmatched junction bases: 20. This CDR3 comprises 18 residues. Germline values: CDR1 SNHLY, CDR2 FYNNEI.

This clone was observed a handful of times. V is TRBV6-1 and J is TRBJ1-2; D remains unclear. The CDR3 loop spans 13 amino acids. The germline V gene has CDR1 MNHNS and CDR2 SASEGT. V gave up 6 bases and J gave up 14 bases, with 22 bases separating them. The CDR3 sequence: CASRGSSGGPTTF. The CDR3 nucleotides are TGTGCCAGCAGGGGATCGTCAGGTGGGCCTACGACCTTC.

The V gene is TRBV7-8, the J gene TRBJ2-5; TRBD1 matches at 7 bases. CDR3 length: 14 residues. After removal of 4 bases from V and 3 bases from J, the junction contained 5 bases not matched to a gene. Germline V gene data show CDR1 as SGHVS and CDR2 as FQNEAQ. CDR3 residues: CASSSRQGKETQYF. Written as DNA, the CDR3 is TGTGCCAGCAGCTCTCGACAGGGTAAAGAGACCCAGTACTTC.

The chain carries TRBV2 and TRBJ2-2; 7 bases are a match to TRBD1. Germline CDR1 and CDR2: SNHLY and FYNNEI. This CDR3 is 14 amino acids long. V was pared by 1 base and J by 8 bases, with 4 bases of the junction left unmatched. DNA for the CDR3: TGTGCCAGCAGTGAAGACAGGGGTAAAGGGGAGCTGTTTTTT. Translation: CASSEDRGKGELFF.

The chain has TRBV2 and TRBJ1-5, with D possibly matching TRBD1 (5 bases). Germline CDR1 and CDR2: SNHLY and FYNNEI. The CDR3 contains 19 residues. V lost 4 bases and J lost 0, with 22 bases in between. The CDR3 sequence is CASSVSQTRQYYSNQPQHF. The CDR3 nucleotides read TGTGCCAGCAGTGTTAGCCAAACTCGACAGTACTATAGCAATCAGCCCCAGCATTTT.

The rearrangement uses TRBV2 and TRBJ1-3; D may be TRBD1 (5 bases). CDR3 length: 13 residues. Trimming pared 6 bases from V and 2 bases from J, leaving 8 bases between. Germline assignment: CDR1 SNHLY and CDR2 FYNNEI. The chain's CDR3 is CASRQDPGNTIYF. The CDR3 DNA reads TGTGCCAGCAGACAGGACCCTGGAAACACCATATATTTT. Drawing the rest from reference TRBV2 and TRBJ1-3, the complete variable domain is EPEVTQTPSHQVTQMGQEVILRCVPISNHLYFYWYRQILGQKVEFLVSFYNNEISEKSEIFDDQFSVERPDGSNFTLKIRSTKLEDSAMYFCASRQDPGNTIYFGEGSWLTVV.

V is TRBV4-3 and J is TRBJ1-3; weak D call: TRBD1 (5 bases). Germline-derived CDR1 and CDR2 are LGHNA and YSLEER. The V end was cut by 0 bases, the J end by 0 bases, with 15 bases between. CDR3 length equals 18 residues. CDR3 residues: CASSQDLPGRNSGNTIYF. For the CDR3, the DNA is TGCGCCAGCAGCCAAGATCTCCCAGGGAGGAACTCTGGAAACACCATATATTTT.

In its sample, this clone was seen once. This chain links TRBV6-4 with TRBJ1-2, with D tentatively TRBD1 (6 bases). Germline assignment: CDR1 MRHNA and CDR2 SNTAGT. CDR3 length equals 17 residues. The ends were cut back, 5 bases at V and 8 bases at J, with 27 bases in the middle. The CDR3 protein is CASSPGALDSPVDGYTF. In nucleotides, the CDR3 is TGTGCCAGCAGTCCAGGTGCATTGGACAGCCCTGTCGACGGCTACACCTTC.

The chain has TRBV30 and TRBJ2-2, with unresolved D. Trimming stripped 1 base from V and 2 bases from J, with 8 bases between. The CDR3 is 14 residues long. Germline CDR1 and CDR2: GTSNPN and SVGIG (reference sequence). As DNA, the CDR3 is TGTGCCTGGAGTGAAGCCACAAACACCGGGGAGCTGTTTTTT. It yields the protein CAWSEATNTGELFF.

The chain links TRBV19 to TRBJ1-6; TRBD1 agrees at 7 bases. Trimming took 6 bases from V and 8 from J; bases not matched to a gene: 7. The CDR3 has 14 amino acids. Germline V gives CDR1 LNHDA, CDR2 SQIVND (reference sequence). Here the CDR3 reads CASRTQGGDSPLHF. Here the CDR3 DNA reads TGTGCCAGTAGGACCCAGGGGGGAGATTCACCCCTCCACTTT.

The rearrangement joins TRBV6-6 to TRBJ1-2, with D uncertain. Per germline, CDR1 MNHNY and CDR2 SVGAGI (reference sequence). The CDR3 is made up of 14 amino acids. V shed 0 bases and J shed 1 base, with 6 bases lying between them. In DNA form, the CDR3 reads TGTGCCAGCAGTTACTCGAAGGATAACTATGGCTACACCTTC. Its translation: CASSYSKDNYGYTF.

This rearrangement joins TRBV23-1 to TRBJ1-5; the D is unclear. TRBV23-1 is annotated as an ORF whose role is uncertain. The CDR3 is 15 amino acids. V gave up 4 bases and J gave up 1 base, with 11 bases separating them. The CDR3 DNA reads as TGCGCCAGCAGTCGGGTCTGGGTCAGCAATCAGCCCCAGCATTTT. This gives the protein CASSRVWVSNQPQHF.

The V call is TRBV6-5, the J call TRBJ2-3; D might be TRBD2 (6 bases). Germline CDR1 MNHEY, CDR2 SVGAGI. Trimming took 10 bases from V and 2 from J, leaving 13 bases between them. The CDR3 loop spans 13 amino acids. The CDR3 region is CATGRDFTDTQYF. The CDR3 bases are TGTGCCACAGGTCGGGACTTCACAGATACGCAGTATTTT.

V gene TRBV19 combines with J gene TRBJ1-5; D is possibly TRBD1 (6 bases). The germline CDR1 and CDR2 sequences are LNHDA and SQIVND (reference sequence). The CDR3 extends over 14 amino acids. Trimming took 1 base from V and 6 from J, leaving 10 bases between them. As DNA, the CDR3 is TGTGCCAGTAGTATAGCAGGGGACCCTCAGCCCCAGCATTTT. Translating gives CASSIAGDPQPQHF.

This clone was counted once. CDR3 in amino acids: CASSLLDTGELFF. The CDR3 nucleotides are TGTGCCAGCAGCTTATTAGACACCGGGGAGCTGTTTTTT. The chain has TRBV5-6 and TRBJ2-2, with D uncertain. CDR1 and CDR2 (germline): SGHDT, YYEEEE. Trimming stripped 2 bases from V and 3 bases from J, with 5 bases between. The CDR3 spans 13 residues.

The chain has TRBV4-3 and TRBJ2-2; weak D call: TRBD1 (7 bases). The V gene lost 0 bases and the J gene lost 3 bases, with 14 bases spanning the gap. The CDR3 extends over 17 amino acids. Per germline, CDR1 LGHNA and CDR2 YSLEER. The CDR3 DNA is TGCGCCAGCAGCCAAGACCCCACAGGGGAGGACACCGGGGAGCTGTTTTTT. It codes for CASSQDPTGEDTGELFF.

The CDR3 region has the DNA TGCAGCGGAGTCGGACACGGATCCTACGAGCAGTACTTC. Its protein is CSGVGHGSYEQYF. This chain joins TRBV29-1 and TRBJ2-7, with a weak D call TRBD1 (5 bases). Germline CDR1 SQVTM, CDR2 ANQGSEA. V lost 7 bases and J lost 1, with 14 bases in between. There are 13 residues in the CDR3.

This clone appeared once. The chain uses TRBV6-1 and TRBJ2-7; D might be TRBD1 (5 bases). Between the trimmed V and J ends, which lost 10 bases and 1 base, there was a span of 17 bases. The CDR3 is made up of 14 amino acids. Germline loops: CDR1 MNHNS, CDR2 SASEGT. Written as DNA, the CDR3 is TGTGCCATCCGGACATCCAAGGGGTCCTACGAGCAGTACTTC. It is translated as CAIRTSKGSYEQYF.

The CDR3 sequence is CASSPQFREPGNTIYF. DNA for the CDR3: TGTGCCAGCTCACCACAATTTCGGGAGCCTGGAAACACCATATATTTT. The chain is built from TRBV18 and TRBJ1-3, with D uncertain. The germline V gene encodes CDR1 KGHSH and CDR2 LQKENI. The length of the CDR3 is 16 residues. Trimming left V 1 base short and J 2 bases short, with 12 bases between.

The CDR3 spells CASSYIGEYDSPLHF. The CDR3 DNA is TGTGCCAGCAGTTACATTGGGGAATACGATTCACCCCTCCACTTT. The chain couples TRBV6-6 to TRBJ1-6, with D uncertain. The germline V gene encodes CDR1 MNHNY and CDR2 SVGAGI (reference sequence). The CDR3 spans 15 residues. V lost 2 bases and J lost 8, with 13 bases in between.

The CDR3 spells CASSNQGALGYTF. The CDR3, as DNA: TGTGCCAGTAGTAACCAGGGGGCGCTTGGCTACACCTTC. V is TRBV19 and J is TRBJ1-2; 8 nucleotides line up with TRBD1. J lost 7 bases, V lost 4 bases, and 5 bases had no gene match. CDR3 length: 13 residues. Germline CDR1 and CDR2: LNHDA and SQIVND (reference sequence). Filled out from reference TRBV19 and TRBJ1-2, the complete variable domain reads DGGITQSPKYLFRKEGQNVTLSCEQNLNHDAMYWYRQDPGQGLRLIYYSQIVNDFQKGDIAEGYSVSREKKESFPLTVTSAQKNPTAFYLCASSNQGALGYTFGSGTRLTVV.

This clone was observed a single time. The V and J genes are TRBV21-1 and TRBJ1-5; TRBD1, the table's D call, was not compared with the DNA. TRBV21-1 counts as a pseudogene. This CDR3 is 15 amino acids long. The CDR3 region has the DNA TGTGCCAGCAGCCCTGGACAGGGATGGGGTCAGCCCCAGCATTTT. As protein: CASSPGQGWGQPQHF.